In its sample, the clone carrying this T cell receptor (beta chain) was seen a few times. In the original processing: Estimation of nucleated cell counts relied on the amplification of reference gene primers. Generated by immunoSEQ multiplex PCR, the TCRdb table keeps only in-frame clones and is missing some. D and trimming come from the DNA, and the V and J calls and clone size come from that table. The table lists more than 110,000 clones, about 84% of them singletons, with 8.8% in the top ten. The data stem from a study of blood T cell repertoires in COVID-19. About the study: T cells, B-cell-depleted T cells, or PBMCs supplied cDNA or gDNA.

Germline lookup yields CDR1 SGHDT and CDR2 YYEEEE. The CDR3 totals 15 residues. V shed 2 bases and J shed 8 bases, with 16 bases lying between them. This chain uses TRBV5-6 with TRBJ1-4; D gene unclear. The sequencing sample was made of peripheral blood. The receptor was isolated from a woman of 80 years or more in a cohort sampled during active or convalescent COVID-19. This CDR3 is CASSLNGGHGEKLFF. DNA for the CDR3: TGTGCCAGCAGCTTAAATGGAGGGCACGGGGAAAAACTGTTTTTT.